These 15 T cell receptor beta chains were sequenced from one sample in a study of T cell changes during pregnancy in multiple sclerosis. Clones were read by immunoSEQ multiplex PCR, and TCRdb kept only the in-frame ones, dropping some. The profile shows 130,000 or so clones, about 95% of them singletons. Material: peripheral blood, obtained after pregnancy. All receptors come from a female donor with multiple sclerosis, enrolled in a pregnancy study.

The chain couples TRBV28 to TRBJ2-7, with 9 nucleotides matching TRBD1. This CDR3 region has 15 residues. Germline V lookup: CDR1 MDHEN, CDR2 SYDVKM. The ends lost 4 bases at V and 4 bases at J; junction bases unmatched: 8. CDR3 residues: CASSSRVTGGYEQYF. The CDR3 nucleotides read TGTGCCAGCAGTTCCCGGGTGACAGGGGGTTACGAGCAGTACTTC. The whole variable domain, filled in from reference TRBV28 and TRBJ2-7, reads DVKVTQSSRYLVKRTGEKVFLECVQDMDHENMFWYRQDPGLGLRLIYFSYDVKMKEKGDIPEGYSVSREKKERFSLILESASTNQTSMYLCASSSRVTGGYEQYFGPGTRLTVT.

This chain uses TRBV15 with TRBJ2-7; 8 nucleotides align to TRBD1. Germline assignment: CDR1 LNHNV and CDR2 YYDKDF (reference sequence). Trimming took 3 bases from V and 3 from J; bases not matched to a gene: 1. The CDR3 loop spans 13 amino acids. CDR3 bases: TGTGCCACCAGCAGCGACAGGGGCTACGAGCAGTACTTC. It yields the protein CATSSDRGYEQYF.

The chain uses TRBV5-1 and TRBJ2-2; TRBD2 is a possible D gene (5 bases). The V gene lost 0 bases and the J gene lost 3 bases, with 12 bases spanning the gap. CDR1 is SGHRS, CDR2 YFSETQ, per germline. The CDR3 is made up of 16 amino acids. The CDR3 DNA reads TGCGCCAGCAGCTTGGAGGTAGCGTCATACACCGGGGAGCTGTTTTTT. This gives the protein CASSLEVASYTGELFF.

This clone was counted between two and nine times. The CDR3: CASGTGTMNYEQYF. The CDR3 nucleotides read TGTGCCAGCGGTACCGGGACTATGAACTACGAGCAGTACTTC. This chain links TRBV5-4 with TRBJ2-7; 7 bases fit TRBD2. Germline lookup yields CDR1 SGHNT and CDR2 YYREEE (reference sequence). After removal of 7 bases from V and 3 bases from J, the junction contained 10 bases not matched to a gene. This CDR3 is built from 14 residues.

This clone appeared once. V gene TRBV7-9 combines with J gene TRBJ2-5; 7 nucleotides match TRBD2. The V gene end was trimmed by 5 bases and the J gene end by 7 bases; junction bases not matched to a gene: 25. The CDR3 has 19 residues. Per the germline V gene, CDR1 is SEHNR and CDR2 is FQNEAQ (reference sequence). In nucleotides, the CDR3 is TGTGCCAGCAGCCCAAGTAGGAGGGATCTGGGACTAACCATTGGGACCCAGTACTTC. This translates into CASSPSRRDLGLTIGTQYF.

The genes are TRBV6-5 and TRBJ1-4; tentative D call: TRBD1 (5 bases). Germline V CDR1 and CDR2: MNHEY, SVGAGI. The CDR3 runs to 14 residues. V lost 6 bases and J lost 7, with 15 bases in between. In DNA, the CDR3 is TGTGCCAGCAGGAACACAGGTGCTGGTGAAAAACTGTTTTTT. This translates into CASRNTGAGEKLFF.

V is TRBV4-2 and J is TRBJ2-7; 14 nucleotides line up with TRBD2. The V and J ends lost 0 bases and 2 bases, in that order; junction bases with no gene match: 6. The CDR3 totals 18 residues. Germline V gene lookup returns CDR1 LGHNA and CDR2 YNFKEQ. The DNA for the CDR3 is TGTGCCAGCAGCCAAGATCCAGGGACTAGCGGGAGTCCCTACGAGCAGTACTTC. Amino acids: CASSQDPGTSGSPYEQYF.

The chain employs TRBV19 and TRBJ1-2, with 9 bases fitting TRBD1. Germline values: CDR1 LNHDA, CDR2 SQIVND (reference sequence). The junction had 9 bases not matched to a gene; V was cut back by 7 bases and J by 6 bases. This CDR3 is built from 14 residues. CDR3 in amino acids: CASKIQGALDGYTF. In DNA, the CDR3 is TGTGCCAGTAAGATACAGGGGGCGCTTGATGGCTACACCTTC.

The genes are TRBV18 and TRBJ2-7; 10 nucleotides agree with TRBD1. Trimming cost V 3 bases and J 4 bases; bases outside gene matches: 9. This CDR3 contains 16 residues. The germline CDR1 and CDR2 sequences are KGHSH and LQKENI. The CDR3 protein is CASSPKTGGFVYEQYF. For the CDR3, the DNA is TGTGCCAGCTCACCGAAGACAGGGGGCTTTGTGTACGAGCAGTACTTC. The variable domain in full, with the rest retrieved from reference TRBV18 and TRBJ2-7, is NAGVMQNPRHLVRRRGQEARLRCSPMKGHSHVYWYRQLPEEGLKFMVYLQKENIIDESGMPKERFSAEFPKEGPSILRIQQVVRGDSAAYFCASSPKTGGFVYEQYFGPGTRLTVT.

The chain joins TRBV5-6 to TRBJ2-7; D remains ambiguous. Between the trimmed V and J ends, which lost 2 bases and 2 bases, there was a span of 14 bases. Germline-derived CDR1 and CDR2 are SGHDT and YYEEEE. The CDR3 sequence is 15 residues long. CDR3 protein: CASSFLELRAYEQYF. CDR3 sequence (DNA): TGTGCCAGCAGCTTTCTCGAGCTTCGGGCCTACGAGCAGTACTTC.

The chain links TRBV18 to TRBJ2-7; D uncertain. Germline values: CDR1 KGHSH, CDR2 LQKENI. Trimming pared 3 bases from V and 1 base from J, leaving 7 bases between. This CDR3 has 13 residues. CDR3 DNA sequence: TGTGCCAGCTCACCTGGAGATTCCTACGAGCAGTACTTC. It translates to CASSPGDSYEQYF.

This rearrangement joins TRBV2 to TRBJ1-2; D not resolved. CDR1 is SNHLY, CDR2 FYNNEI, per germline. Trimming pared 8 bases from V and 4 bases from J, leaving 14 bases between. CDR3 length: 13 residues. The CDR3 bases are TGTGCCAGCTCCCTTATTGAGGGCTATGGCTACACCTTC. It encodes CASSLIEGYGYTF.

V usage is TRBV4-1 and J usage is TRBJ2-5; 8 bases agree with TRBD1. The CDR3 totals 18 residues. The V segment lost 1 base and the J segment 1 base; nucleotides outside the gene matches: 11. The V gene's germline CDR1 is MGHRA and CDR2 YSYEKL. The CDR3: CASSQGPPTGGPQETQYF. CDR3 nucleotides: TGCGCCAGCAGCCAAGGCCCCCCAACAGGGGGGCCCCAAGAGACCCAGTACTTC.

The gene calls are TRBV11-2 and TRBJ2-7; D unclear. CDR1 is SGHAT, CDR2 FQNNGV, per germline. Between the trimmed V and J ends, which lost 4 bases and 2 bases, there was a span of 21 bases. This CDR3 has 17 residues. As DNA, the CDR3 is TGTGCCAGCAGCTCCCCGCCCCGCCTATTAACCCCCTACGAGCAGTACTTC. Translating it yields CASSSPPRLLTPYEQYF.

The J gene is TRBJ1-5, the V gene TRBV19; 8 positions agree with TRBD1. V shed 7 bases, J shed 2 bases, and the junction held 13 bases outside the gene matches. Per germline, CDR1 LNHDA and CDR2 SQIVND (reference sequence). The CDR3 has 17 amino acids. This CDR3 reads CASTIKSGGLGNQPQHF. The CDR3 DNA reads TGTGCCAGTACAATCAAATCAGGGGGCTTGGGCAATCAGCCCCAGCATTTT.